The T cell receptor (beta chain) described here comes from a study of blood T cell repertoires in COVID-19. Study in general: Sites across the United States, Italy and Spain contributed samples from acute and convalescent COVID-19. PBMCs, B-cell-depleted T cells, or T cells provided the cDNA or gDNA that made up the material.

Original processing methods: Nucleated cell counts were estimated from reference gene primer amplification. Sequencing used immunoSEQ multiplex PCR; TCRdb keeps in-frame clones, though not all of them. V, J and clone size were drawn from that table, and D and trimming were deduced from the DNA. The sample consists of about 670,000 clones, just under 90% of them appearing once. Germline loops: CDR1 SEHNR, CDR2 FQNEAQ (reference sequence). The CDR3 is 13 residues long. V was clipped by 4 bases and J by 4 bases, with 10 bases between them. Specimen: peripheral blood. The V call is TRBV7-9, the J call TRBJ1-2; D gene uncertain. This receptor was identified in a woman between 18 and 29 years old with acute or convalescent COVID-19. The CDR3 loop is CASSSSGSYGYTF. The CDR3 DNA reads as TGTGCCAGCAGCTCATCGGGGAGCTATGGCTACACCTTC.